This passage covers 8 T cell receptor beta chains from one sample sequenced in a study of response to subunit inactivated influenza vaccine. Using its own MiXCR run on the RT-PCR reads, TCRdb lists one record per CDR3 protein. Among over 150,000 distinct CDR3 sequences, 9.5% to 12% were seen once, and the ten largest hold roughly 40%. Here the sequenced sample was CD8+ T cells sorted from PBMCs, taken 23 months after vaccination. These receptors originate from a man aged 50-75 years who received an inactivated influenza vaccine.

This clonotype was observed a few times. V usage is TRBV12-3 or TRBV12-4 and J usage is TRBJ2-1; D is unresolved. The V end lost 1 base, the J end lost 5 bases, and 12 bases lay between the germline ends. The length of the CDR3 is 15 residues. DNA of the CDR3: TGTGCCAGCAGTTTAGACCGACACAGTGACAATGAGCAGTTCTTC. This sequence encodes CASSLDRHSDNEQFF.

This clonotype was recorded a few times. The CDR3 sequence is CASSAPHRDRVSYEQYF. CDR3 coding DNA: TGTGCCAGCAGTGCGCCACATCGGGACAGGGTCTCCTACGAGCAGTACTTC. The chain couples TRBV28 to TRBJ2-7; TRBD1 aligns across 9 bases. CDR1 is MDHEN and CDR2 is SYDVKM in the germline V gene. The CDR3 spans 17 residues. V trimming: 5 bases; J trimming: 0 bases; junction bases outside the gene matches: 11.

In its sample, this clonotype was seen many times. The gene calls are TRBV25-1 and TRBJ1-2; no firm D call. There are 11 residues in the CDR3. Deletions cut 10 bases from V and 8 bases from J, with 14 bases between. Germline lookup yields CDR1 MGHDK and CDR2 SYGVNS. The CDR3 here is CATRRGGGYTF. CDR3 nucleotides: TGTGCCACCAGGCGCGGTGGCGGCTACACCTTC.

CDR3: CAWSVDSPTMAYEQYF. DNA for the CDR3: TGTGCCTGGAGCGTGGACAGCCCTACGATGGCTTACGAGCAGTACTTC. The chain is built from TRBV30 and TRBJ2-7; D possibly corresponds to TRBD1 (6 bases). The CDR3 has 16 amino acids. V was cut by 3 bases and J by 4 bases, with 22 bases left in between. Germline-derived CDR1 and CDR2 are GTSNPN and SVGIG (reference sequence).

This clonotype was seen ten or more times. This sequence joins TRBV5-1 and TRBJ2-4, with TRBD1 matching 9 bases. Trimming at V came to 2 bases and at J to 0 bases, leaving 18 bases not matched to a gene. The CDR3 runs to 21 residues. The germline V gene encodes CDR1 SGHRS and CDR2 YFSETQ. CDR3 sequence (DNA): TGCGCCAGCAGCTTCGACCCTTTGGGACAGGGACCATTTCTAGCCAAAAACATTCAGTACTTC. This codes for CASSFDPLGQGPFLAKNIQYF.

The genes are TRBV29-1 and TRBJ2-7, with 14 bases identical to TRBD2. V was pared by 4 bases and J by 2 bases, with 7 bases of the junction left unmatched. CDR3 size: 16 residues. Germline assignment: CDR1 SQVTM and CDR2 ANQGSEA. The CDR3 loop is CSVAMGLAGATYEQYF. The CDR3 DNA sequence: TGCAGCGTTGCAATGGGACTAGCGGGGGCAACCTACGAGCAGTACTTC.

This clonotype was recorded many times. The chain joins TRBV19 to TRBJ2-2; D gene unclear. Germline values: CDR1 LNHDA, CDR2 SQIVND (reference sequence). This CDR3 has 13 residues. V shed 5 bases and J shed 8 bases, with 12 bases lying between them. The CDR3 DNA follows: TGTGCCAGTAGTCCAACTCAGGTTGGGGAGCTGTTTTTT. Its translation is CASSPTQVGELFF.

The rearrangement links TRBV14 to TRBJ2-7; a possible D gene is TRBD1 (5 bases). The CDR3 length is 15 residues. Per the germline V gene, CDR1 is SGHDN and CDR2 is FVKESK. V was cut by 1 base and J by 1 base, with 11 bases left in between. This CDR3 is CASSQGQFGSYEQYF. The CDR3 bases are TGTGCCAGCAGCCAAGGACAGTTTGGATCCTACGAGCAGTACTTC.